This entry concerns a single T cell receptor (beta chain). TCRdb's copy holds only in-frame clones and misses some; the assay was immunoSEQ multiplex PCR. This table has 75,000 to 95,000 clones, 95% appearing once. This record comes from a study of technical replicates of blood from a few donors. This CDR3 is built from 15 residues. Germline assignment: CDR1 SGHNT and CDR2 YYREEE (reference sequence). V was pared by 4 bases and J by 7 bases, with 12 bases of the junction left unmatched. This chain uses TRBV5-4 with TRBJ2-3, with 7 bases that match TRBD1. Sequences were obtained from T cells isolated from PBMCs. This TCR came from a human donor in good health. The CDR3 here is CASSESTGSEYTQYF. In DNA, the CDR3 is TGTGCCAGCAGCGAGTCGACAGGGTCCGAGTATACGCAGTATTTT.